These 29 T cell receptor beta chains share one sample of origin, sequenced in a study of spatial heterogeneity in lung cancer. TCRdb reprocessed the 5' RACE reads via MiXCR and lists one record per CDR3 protein. The sample carries 8,000 to 10,000 distinct CDR3 sequences, less than 30% recorded once. As to time point: blood at routine non-recurrence follow-up after resection. The sample consisted of PBMCs, taken at follow-up. The receptor source for this set is a female donor with early-stage non-small cell lung cancer.

The chain combines TRBV7-6 with TRBJ2-1; D could derive from TRBD1 or TRBD2 (6 bases each). The ends were cut back, 6 bases at V and 12 bases at J, with 18 bases in the middle. There are 13 residues in the CDR3. Germline CDR1 reads SGHVS; CDR2 reads FNYEAQ. CDR3 sequence (DNA): TGTGCCAGCAGTTATCTATCGGGGGACATGCAGTTCTTC. This codes for CASSYLSGDMQFF.

This clonotype has a handful of counts. The rearrangement uses TRBV14 and TRBJ1-1; D gene uncertain. Germline values: CDR1 SGHDN, CDR2 FVKESK. Deletions cut 2 bases from V and 0 bases from J, with 4 bases between. There are 13 residues in the CDR3. This chain's CDR3 is CASSQSVNTEAFF. CDR3 in DNA: TGTGCCAGCAGCCAAAGCGTGAACACTGAAGCTTTCTTT.

This chain joins TRBV20-1 and TRBJ1-5; D not resolved. The CDR3 sequence is 12 residues long. The germline CDR1 and CDR2 sequences are DFQATT and SNEGSKA (reference sequence). The V end lost 3 bases, the J end lost 4 bases, and 7 bases lay between the germline ends. DNA of the CDR3: TGCAGTGCTAGTTGGAGGAATCAGCCCCAGCATTTT. It is translated as CSASWRNQPQHF.

This clonotype was counted only a few times. The chain links TRBV5-1 to TRBJ1-2; D is perhaps TRBD1 (5 bases). The CDR3 length is 15 residues. Germline assignment: CDR1 SGHRS and CDR2 YFSETQ. Trimming shortened V by 3 bases and J by 5 bases, and 17 bases separated the two germline ends. CDR3 DNA sequence: TGCGCCAGCAGCTCATCGTCCGGGACGACGTATGGCTACACCTTC. Protein sequence: CASSSSSGTTYGYTF.

This clonotype showed up just a few times. The chain couples TRBV30 to TRBJ2-1, with TRBD2 matching over 12 bases. Trimming removed 4 bases from V and 4 bases from J; junction bases left unmatched: 11. Germline loops: CDR1 GTSNPN, CDR2 SVGIG (reference sequence). This CDR3 spans 17 amino acids. CDR3 protein: CAWNPGLAGNLYNEQFF. CDR3 DNA: TGTGCCTGGAACCCAGGACTAGCGGGGAACCTATACAATGAGCAGTTCTTC.

The rearrangement joins TRBV7-9 to TRBJ1-1; TRBD1 matches 7 bases. CDR3 length: 14 residues. Germline V gives CDR1 SEHNR, CDR2 FQNEAQ (reference sequence). V was pared by 3 bases and J by 1 base, with 2 bases of the junction left unmatched. The DNA for the CDR3 is TGTGCCAGCAGCTTTGGGACAGAGAACACTGAAGCTTTCTTT. Translating it yields CASSFGTENTEAFF. The variable domain in full, with the rest retrieved from reference TRBV7-9 and TRBJ1-1, is DTGVSQNPRHKITKRGQNVTFRCDPISEHNRLYWYRQTLGQGPEFLTYFQNEAQLEKSRLLSDRFSAERPKGSFSTLEIQRTEQGDSAMYLCASSFGTENTEAFFGQGTRLTVV.

This clonotype counts as medium-sized. The chain carries TRBV5-1 and TRBJ2-7; D is perhaps TRBD1 (6 bases). Trimming took 0 bases from V and 0 from J, leaving 13 bases between them. Germline V gives CDR1 SGHRS, CDR2 YFSETQ. The CDR3 contains 16 residues. The CDR3 DNA reads TGCGCCAGCAGCTTGGCCGCACAGGGCCACTCCTACGAGCAGTACTTC. Its protein product is CASSLAAQGHSYEQYF. The entire variable domain, with the rest obtained from reference TRBV5-1 and TRBJ2-7, is as follows: KAGVTQTPRYLIKTRGQQVTLSCSPISGHRSVSWYQQTPGQGLQFLFEYFSETQRNKGNFPGRFSGRQFSNSRSEMNVSTLELGDSALYLCASSLAAQGHSYEQYFGPGTRLTVT.

By proportion, this clonotype is medium-sized (0.01 to 0.1%). The chain is built from TRBV7-2 and TRBJ2-3, with TRBD1 matching over 8 bases. The CDR3 is 15 amino acids. The V gene end was trimmed by 1 base and the J gene end by 4 bases; junction bases not matched to a gene: 4. Germline lookup yields CDR1 SGHTA and CDR2 FQGNSA. CDR3 DNA sequence: TGTGCCAGCAGCTTAGGGATGACAGGGGCAGATACGCAGTATTTT. This codes for CASSLGMTGADTQYF.

Of note for this clonotype: A much larger clonotype is one base distant, so this may be a read error. The chain recombines TRBV19 with TRBJ2-1, with TRBD2 identical over 7 bases. Germline CDR1 LNHDA, CDR2 SQIVND (reference sequence). This CDR3 region has 13 residues. DNA for the CDR3: TGTGTCAGTAGTCTCAACCCGGGGGGTGAGCAGTTCTTC. Encoded protein: CVSSLNPGGEQFF.

The J gene is TRBJ2-5, the V gene TRBV12-3 or TRBV12-4; TRBD2 might be the D (6 bases). V lost 5 bases, J lost 5 bases, and 12 bases lay in between. This CDR3 spans 13 amino acids. CDR3 in DNA: TGTGCCAGCAGTCGACTAGTTTTGGAGACCCAGTACTTC. Translating it yields CASSRLVLETQYF.

The CDR3 DNA reads as TGCGCCAGCGGCGAGGGTGGGCGGGAGTGCGATGAGCAGTTCTTC. Protein: CASGEGGRECDEQFF. The V gene is TRBV23-1, the J gene TRBJ2-1, with 7 positions matching TRBD2. TRBV23-1 is treated as an ORF (open reading frame) with a function not yet certain. V gave up 8 bases and J gave up 8 bases; unmatched junction bases: 15. The CDR3 extends over 15 amino acids.

As for this clonotype: The junction and the germline gene differ at one end; a read error may be behind it. The V gene is TRBV11-2, the J gene TRBJ2-7; no clear D. Germline CDR1 SGHAT, CDR2 FQNNGV. The CDR3 loop spans 9 amino acids. The CDR3 nucleotides read TGTGCCAGCAGCTTCGTCGATCACTTC. As protein: CASSFVDHF.

The genes are TRBV5-5 and TRBJ2-7, with D possibly being TRBD2 (6 bases). V was trimmed by 4 bases and J by 1 base, leaving 18 bases between them. Germline V CDR1 and CDR2: SGHKS, YYEKEE (reference sequence). The CDR3 extends over 16 amino acids. The CDR3 sequence: CASSVVGSAGSYEQYF. As DNA, the CDR3 is TGTGCCAGCAGCGTGGTCGGCTCCGCGGGGTCCTACGAGCAGTACTTC.

The chain has TRBV6-2 or TRBV6-3 and TRBJ2-1, with 8 bases that match TRBD2. V trimming: 6 bases; J trimming: 2 bases; junction bases outside the gene matches: 6. Germline assignment: CDR1 MNHEY and CDR2 SVGEGT. The CDR3 runs to 15 residues. CDR3 region: CASSPRAGAYNEQFF. For the CDR3, the DNA is TGTGCCAGCAGCCCTCGAGCGGGGGCCTACAATGAGCAGTTCTTC.

This clonotype occurred a few times. V and J are TRBV29-1 and TRBJ2-6, with D perhaps assigned TRBD1 or TRBD2 (5 bases each). Germline values: CDR1 SQVTM, CDR2 ANQGSEA. V was clipped by 6 bases and J by 2 bases, with 14 bases between them. This CDR3 comprises 15 residues. This chain's CDR3 is CSVIPGGPGANVLTF. CDR3 DNA sequence: TGCAGCGTGATCCCTGGGGGACCTGGGGCCAACGTCCTGACTTTC.

Sample share makes this clonotype medium-sized. J is TRBJ2-7 and V is TRBV29-1, with unresolved D. CDR1 and CDR2 (germline): SQVTM, ANQGSEA. The CDR3 contains 11 residues. V shed 4 bases and J shed 2 bases, with 6 bases lying between them. The CDR3 here is CSVGSPYEQYF. DNA for the CDR3: TGCAGCGTTGGGTCGCCCTACGAGCAGTACTTC.

This chain joins TRBV10-3 and TRBJ2-7, with a possible D match to TRBD1 (7 bases). The CDR3 has 13 amino acids. CDR1 ENHRY and CDR2 SYGVKD come from the germline V gene. Trimming shortened V by 0 bases and J by 6 bases, and 9 bases separated the two germline ends. The CDR3 sequence is CAISESQGGEQYF. The CDR3 DNA reads as TGTGCCATCAGTGAGTCGCAGGGGGGCGAGCAGTACTTC.

The table lists this clonotype with a few counts. The V call is TRBV28, the J call TRBJ1-6; 7 nucleotides line up with TRBD1. Germline lookup yields CDR1 MDHEN and CDR2 SYDVKM. Trimming at V came to 2 bases and at J to 8 bases, leaving 12 bases not matched to a gene. The length of the CDR3 is 17 residues. CDR3 sequence reads: CASSLGGGGASYSPLHF. The CDR3, as DNA: TGTGCCAGCAGTTTAGGTGGAGGGGGCGCGTCATATTCACCCCTCCACTTT. Based on the CDR3 plus reference TRBV28 and TRBJ1-6, the full variable domain is DVKVTQSSRYLVKRTGEKVFLECVQDMDHENMFWYRQDPGLGLRLIYFSYDVKMKEKGDIPEGYSVSREKKERFSLILESASTNQTSMYLCASSLGGGGASYSPLHFGNGTRLTVT.

This clonotype came up a few times. The rearrangement links TRBV29-1 to TRBJ2-2, with TRBD2 identical over 7 bases. This CDR3 comprises 15 residues. The J segment lost 3 bases and the V segment lost 5 bases, leaving 9 bases of the junction unmatched. Per the germline V gene, CDR1 is SQVTM and CDR2 is ANQGSEA. Here the CDR3 reads CSVITGEGYTGELFF. The CDR3 DNA is TGCAGCGTTATCACCGGGGAGGGCTACACCGGGGAGCTGTTTTTT.

Note on this clonotype: This may be a read error: a much more frequent sequence differs by one nucleotide. V usage is TRBV5-1 and J usage is TRBJ1-4, with D perhaps TRBD1 (6 bases). The CDR3 consists of 14 residues. The germline V gene encodes CDR1 SGHRS and CDR2 YFSETQ. The CDR3 sequence: CASSSGTQNENLFF. CDR3 bases: TGCGCCAGCAGTTCCGGGACACAGAATGAAAATCTGTTTTTT.

The V call is TRBV28, the J call TRBJ1-1, with D possibly matching TRBD1 (5 bases). From germline, CDR1 is MDHEN and CDR2 SYDVKM. This CDR3 comprises 14 residues. The germline V and J ends were trimmed by 7 bases and 0 bases, with 12 bases remaining between them. The CDR3 here is CASKVGQLNTEAFF. The CDR3, as DNA: TGTGCCAGCAAAGTGGGGCAGCTGAACACTGAAGCTTTCTTT.

The chain employs TRBV27 and TRBJ2-7; 7 nucleotides match TRBD1. V was pared by 8 bases and J by 1 base, with 14 bases of the junction left unmatched. The V gene's germline CDR1 is MNHEY and CDR2 SMNVEV (reference sequence). The CDR3 length is 16 residues. CDR3 DNA sequence: TGTGCCAGCTCCATCGAGGGGGCAGGCCTTTCCTACGAGCAGTACTTC. This encodes CASSIEGAGLSYEQYF.

Only a few counts were recorded for this clonotype. This chain uses TRBV18 with TRBJ2-1; D possibly corresponds to TRBD2 (6 bases). Trimming shortened V by 0 bases and J by 1 base, and 10 bases separated the two germline ends. Looked up from germline, CDR1 is KGHSH and CDR2 is LQKENI. The CDR3 is 16 amino acids. The CDR3 coding sequence is TGTGCCAGCTCACCACCCGGGAGTAGGTCCTACAATGAGCAGTTCTTC. It translates to CASSPPGSRSYNEQFF.

By sample fraction, this clonotype is medium-sized. The chain recombines TRBV7-9 with TRBJ2-5; possibly TRBD1 or TRBD2 for D (6 bases each). CDR1 and CDR2 (germline): SEHNR, FQNEAQ (reference sequence). The length of the CDR3 is 14 residues. Trimming removed 5 bases from V and 4 bases from J, with 14 bases in between. The CDR3 here is CASSLGGSAETQYF. The CDR3 DNA reads as TGTGCCAGCAGCCTAGGGGGGTCGGCAGAGACCCAGTACTTC.

This clonotype showed up just a few times. The rearrangement links TRBV7-9 to TRBJ2-5; D may match TRBD1 or TRBD2 (5 bases each). V was trimmed by 5 bases and J by 3 bases, leaving 13 bases between them. The CDR3 is 14 residues long. Germline lookup yields CDR1 SEHNR and CDR2 FQNEAQ (reference sequence). CDR3: CASSGGPREETQYF. CDR3 sequence (DNA): TGTGCCAGCAGCGGGGGACCTCGCGAAGAGACCCAGTACTTC.

The rearrangement links TRBV5-5 to TRBJ1-5, with 10 bases fitting TRBD1. The trim removed 4 bases at V and 2 bases at J, leaving 3 bases unmatched. Germline CDR1 SGHKS, CDR2 YYEKEE (reference sequence). CDR3 length equals 15 residues. CDR3 DNA sequence: TGTGCCAGCAGCCGACAGGGGGCTGGCAATCAGCCCCAGCATTTT. Translating gives CASSRQGAGNQPQHF.

The V and J genes are TRBV28 and TRBJ1-1; D call uncertain. The germline V and J ends were trimmed by 2 bases and 3 bases, with 4 bases remaining between them. Per germline, CDR1 MDHEN and CDR2 SYDVKM. The CDR3 contains 12 residues. For the CDR3, the DNA is TGTGCCAGCAGTTTAGCCCACACTGAAGCTTTCTTT. It translates to CASSLAHTEAFF.

This rearrangement joins TRBV4-1 to TRBJ2-1; 13 bases map to TRBD2. V was pared by 3 bases and J by 2 bases, with 7 bases of the junction left unmatched. The CDR3 is 18 amino acids. CDR1 MGHRA and CDR2 YSYEKL come from the germline V gene. This chain's CDR3 is CASSQAGLAGRAYNEQFF. CDR3 nucleotides: TGCGCCAGCAGCCAGGCGGGACTAGCGGGAAGGGCCTACAATGAGCAGTTCTTC.

The genes are TRBV20-1 and TRBJ2-7, with no clear D. Trimming pared 0 bases from V and 2 bases from J, leaving 14 bases between. Germline values: CDR1 DFQATT, CDR2 SNEGSKA (reference sequence). This CDR3 contains 15 residues. As DNA, the CDR3 is TGCAGTGCTAGAGATGTAACAGAAGTTACCTACGAGCAGTACTTC. Amino acids: CSARDVTEVTYEQYF.